The present T cell receptor (beta chain) was sequenced within a study of T cell responses to AZD1222 COVID-19 vaccine. Study outcomes and limitations: It was only a handful of AZD1222 recipients who were seropositive at baseline. Distributed over spike, vaccine-associated CD4 TCRs predominated at 160-218 and 743-854. Clonal diversity may have been underestimated in mostly white British donors.

About this clone: Antigen specificity is unknown.

TCRdb keeps only in-frame clones here, not all; method: immunoSEQ multiplex PCR. This table has 100,000 to 150,000 clones, approximately 92% appearing once. With 3 bases removed from V and 7 bases from J, the gap between germline ends came to 10 bases. CDR1 is LNHDA, CDR2 SQIVND, per germline (reference sequence). The CDR3 is made up of 14 amino acids. This chain joins TRBV19 and TRBJ1-6; no definite D call. Sample: peripheral blood, taken 28 days after the second dose of the MenACWY control vaccine. This receptor was identified in an adult who received the MenACWY meningococcal vaccine as a control. The CDR3 DNA reads TGTGCCAGTAGTATTGCGGTTCAGAATTCACCCCTCCACTTT. Its translation: CASSIAVQNSPLHF.